What follows are 21 T cell receptor beta chains derived from one specimen sequenced in a study of blood T cell repertoires in COVID-19. Assay used: immunoSEQ multiplex PCR; TCRdb lists only in-frame clones, some missing. This sample has 500,000 or so clones; roughly 90% occur once, and the top ten carry about 0.7%. Material for sequencing was PBMCs or T cells enriched from blood (not recorded which). These receptors all stem from a woman between 18 and 30 years old who had recovered from COVID-19.

V usage is TRBV15 and J usage is TRBJ1-5; TRBD1 agrees at 8 bases. V was pared by 3 bases and J by 1 base, with 5 bases of the junction left unmatched. This CDR3 has 16 amino acids. Germline V gene lookup returns CDR1 LNHNV and CDR2 YYDKDF (reference sequence). CDR3 DNA sequence: TGTGCCACCAGCAGGTTACAGGGGGTAAGCAATCAGCCCCAGCATTTT. It codes for CATSRLQGVSNQPQHF.

A few counts support this clone. V usage is TRBV2 and J usage is TRBJ2-4; TRBD2 aligns across 10 bases. Per the germline V gene, CDR1 is SNHLY and CDR2 is FYNNEI. V was clipped by 5 bases and J by 3 bases; unmatched bases: 4. CDR3 length equals 15 residues. For the CDR3, the DNA is TGTGCCAGCAGTCGGACTAGCGGCTTCAAAAACATTCAGTACTTC. Translation: CASSRTSGFKNIQYF.

J is TRBJ1-1 and V is TRBV9; D unresolved. This CDR3 has 17 amino acids. Germline V lookup: CDR1 SGDLS, CDR2 YYNGEE. V gave up 0 bases and J gave up 0 bases, with 15 bases separating them. This chain's CDR3 is CASSVVVWEPMNTEAFF. CDR3 DNA sequence: TGTGCCAGCAGCGTAGTGGTCTGGGAGCCAATGAACACTGAAGCTTTCTTT.

The rearrangement uses TRBV19 and TRBJ2-5, with D possibly TRBD1 on 5 matching bases. The V gene's germline CDR1 is LNHDA and CDR2 SQIVND (reference sequence). Trimming took off 3 bases at V and 4 bases at J, with 12 bases between the two ends. This CDR3 spans 14 amino acids. DNA of the CDR3: TGTGCCAGTAGTATTCGTCCAAGGGGAGAGACCCAGTACTTC. It translates to CASSIRPRGETQYF. The complete variable domain, with remaining parts taken from reference TRBV19 and TRBJ2-5, reads DGGITQSPKYLFRKEGQNVTLSCEQNLNHDAMYWYRQDPGQGLRLIYYSQIVNDFQKGDIAEGYSVSREKKESFPLTVTSAQKNPTAFYLCASSIRPRGETQYFGPGTRLLVL.

The chain has TRBV9 and TRBJ1-1; no reliable D call. The length of the CDR3 is 13 residues. Per the germline V gene, CDR1 is SGDLS and CDR2 is YYNGEE. V lost 0 bases, J lost 2 bases, and 5 bases lay in between. CDR3 protein: CASSVDINTEAFF. In DNA, the CDR3 is TGTGCCAGCAGCGTAGACATAAACACTGAAGCTTTCTTT.

The chain is built from TRBV29-1 and TRBJ2-7; TRBD1 agrees at 12 bases. The CDR3 extends over 14 amino acids. Germline-derived CDR1 and CDR2 are SQVTM and ANQGSEA. The V and J ends lost 6 bases and 7 bases, in that order; junction bases with no gene match: 10. The CDR3 bases are TGCAGCGTGCCCGGGACAGGGGGCCTTATGGAGCAGTACTTC. This translates into CSVPGTGGLMEQYF.

V is TRBV25-1 and J is TRBJ1-1; a possible D gene is TRBD1 (5 bases). The V gene lost 2 bases and the J gene lost 8 bases, with 12 bases spanning the gap. This CDR3 has 13 residues. CDR1 and CDR2 from the germline V gene are MGHDK and SYGVNS. The CDR3, as DNA: TGTGCCAGCAGTGAACCCCCTCGACAGGAAGCTTTCTTT. Its translation is CASSEPPRQEAFF.

This rearrangement joins TRBV29-1 to TRBJ2-1; TRBD1 aligns across 7 bases. CDR3 length: 13 amino acids. CDR1 and CDR2 (germline): SQVTM, ANQGSEA. V lost 8 bases and J lost 6; bases outside the gene matches: 10. Here the CDR3 DNA reads TGCAGCTTCAGACAGGGATTTGGCAATGAGCAGTTCTTC. It codes for CSFRQGFGNEQFF.

The chain combines TRBV28 with TRBJ1-4; 8 nucleotides align to TRBD1. V dropped 11 bases and J dropped 6; count of bases not matched to a gene: 8. In germline, CDR1 is MDHEN, CDR2 SYDVKM. This CDR3 has 13 amino acids. In DNA, the CDR3 is TGTGCCTCCCTGGACAGGGCCCATGAAAAACTGTTTTTT. This sequence encodes CASLDRAHEKLFF.

There are many counts of this clone. The V call is TRBV2, the J call TRBJ2-5; TRBD1 matches 8 bases. Germline values: CDR1 SNHLY, CDR2 FYNNEI. Germline trimming cut 5 bases from V and 5 bases from J; bases unmatched to any gene: 13. The CDR3 is made up of 16 amino acids. The CDR3: CASSSPGQGIRETQYF. The CDR3, as DNA: TGTGCCAGCAGTTCCCCCGGACAGGGAATTAGGGAGACCCAGTACTTC.

V and J are TRBV5-6 and TRBJ2-7, with D unclear. CDR1 and CDR2 (germline): SGHDT, YYEEEE. Trimming cost V 4 bases and J 4 bases, with 12 bases left between them. There are 13 residues in the CDR3. The CDR3 DNA is TGTGCCAGCAGCGACGATAACGGGTACGAGCAGTACTTC. Translation: CASSDDNGYEQYF.

CDR3 sequence reads: CASSYSTGNTGELFF. The CDR3 coding sequence is TGTGCCAGTTCCTATTCGACAGGGAACACCGGGGAGCTGTTTTTT. The V call is TRBV27, the J call TRBJ2-2; D might be TRBD1 (6 bases). CDR1 and CDR2 from the germline V gene are MNHEY and SMNVEV (reference sequence). Trimming removed 9 bases at V and 1 base at J, with 15 bases between. The CDR3 contains 15 residues.

The chain combines TRBV27 with TRBJ1-6, with D unclear. Trimming cost V 3 bases and J 0 bases, with 9 bases left between them. CDR1 and CDR2 from the germline V gene are MNHEY and SMNVEV (reference sequence). This CDR3 contains 16 residues. CDR3 loop: CASSFAESSYNSPLHF. The CDR3 nucleotides are TGTGCCAGCAGTTTCGCGGAGAGCTCCTATAATTCACCCCTCCACTTT.

V gene TRBV5-6 combines with J gene TRBJ1-2; D may be TRBD1 (6 bases). Deletions cut 2 bases from V and 4 bases from J, with 15 bases between. CDR1 and CDR2 from the germline V gene are SGHDT and YYEEEE. This CDR3 spans 15 amino acids. The CDR3 DNA reads as TGTGCCAGCAGCTTATTCTCCGGGACACTCTATGGCTACACCTTC. Protein: CASSLFSGTLYGYTF.

J is TRBJ2-7 and V is TRBV19; 7 bases agree with TRBD1. After removal of 3 bases from V and 1 base from J, the junction contained 12 bases not matched to a gene. The CDR3 has 17 amino acids. In germline, CDR1 is LNHDA, CDR2 SQIVND (reference sequence). This CDR3 reads CASSIKSRDSKSYEQYF. Here the CDR3 DNA reads TGTGCCAGTAGTATTAAGAGCCGGGACAGCAAATCCTACGAGCAGTACTTC.

The chain has TRBV5-4 and TRBJ1-2; D is possibly TRBD1 (6 bases). The V end lost 0 bases, the J end lost 4 bases, and 10 bases lay between the germline ends. This CDR3 contains 14 residues. Germline CDR1 and CDR2: SGHNT and YYREEE (reference sequence). The CDR3 region is CASSLGDTSYGYTF. CDR3 sequence (DNA): TGTGCCAGCAGCTTGGGGGACACTTCCTATGGCTACACCTTC.

V gene TRBV6-1 combines with J gene TRBJ1-1, with 7 nucleotides matching TRBD1. The germline V gene encodes CDR1 MNHNS and CDR2 SASEGT. V trimming: 4 bases; J trimming: 1 base; junction bases outside the gene matches: 9. This CDR3 comprises 16 residues. DNA of the CDR3: TGTGCCAGCAGTGCCTGGAGGGACAGCCCGAACACTGAAGCTTTCTTT. Amino acids: CASSAWRDSPNTEAFF.

The rearrangement uses TRBV2 and TRBJ1-5; the D gene is possibly TRBD1 (5 bases). Trimming took 3 bases from V and 7 from J, leaving 10 bases between them. From germline, CDR1 is SNHLY and CDR2 FYNNEI. This CDR3 is 13 amino acids long. The CDR3 loop reads CASSDRVRQPQHF. Written as DNA, the CDR3 is TGTGCCAGCAGTGACAGGGTCAGGCAGCCCCAGCATTTT.

J is TRBJ1-4 and V is TRBV2; 9 bases are a match to TRBD1. The V segment lost 11 bases and the J segment 3 bases; nucleotides outside the gene matches: 13. The CDR3 runs 16 residues. The V gene's germline CDR1 is SNHLY and CDR2 FYNNEI. The CDR3 spells CAGAPGQGVSNEKLFF. The CDR3 DNA is TGTGCCGGGGCCCCGGGACAGGGAGTATCTAATGAAAAACTGTTTTTT.

This chain connects TRBV24-1 to TRBJ2-7; no clear D gene. The germline gives CDR1 KGHDR, CDR2 SFDVKD. The CDR3 covers 14 residues. V gave up 4 bases and J gave up 2 bases, with 11 bases separating them. The CDR3 sequence is CATSDPDMPYEQYF. CDR3 in DNA: TGTGCCACCAGTGACCCCGACATGCCCTACGAGCAGTACTTC.

The chain carries TRBV6-1 and TRBJ2-7; D unclear. Germline assignment: CDR1 MNHNS and CDR2 SASEGT. The CDR3 covers 16 residues. The V end was cut by 2 bases, the J end by 0 bases, with 14 bases between. CDR3 sequence reads: CASSETVRAISYEQYF. As DNA, the CDR3 is TGTGCCAGCAGTGAAACAGTCAGAGCAATCTCCTACGAGCAGTACTTC.